This TCR beta chain is drawn from a study of blood T cell repertoires in COVID-19. Study in general: Italy, Spain and the United States were the sources of the convalescent and acute COVID-19 samples. Nucleic acid was either cDNA or gDNA, and it came from T cells, B-cell-depleted T cells, or PBMCs.

Seattle patients were enrolled while actively infected and followed longitudinally. Per the study methods: The assay estimated nucleated cells by amplifying reference gene primers. Assay used: immunoSEQ multiplex PCR; TCRdb lists only in-frame clones, some missing. The V and J calls and clone size are taken from that table; D and trimming were inferred from the DNA. The sample consists of under 200,000 clones, 80% to 90% of them appearing once. V was trimmed by 1 base and J by 3 bases, leaving 15 bases between them. This CDR3 has 17 residues. Germline V gives CDR1 MGHRA, CDR2 YSYEKL. The sample comprised peripheral blood. The source of this sequence is a woman over 75 with COVID-19, enrolled during active disease. The chain couples TRBV4-1 to TRBJ2-2, with D possibly TRBD1 on 5 matching bases. The CDR3, as DNA: TGCGCCAGCAGCCAAGCCCTGTCCCAGGGCGACACCGGGGAGCTGTTTTTT. Protein sequence: CASSQALSQGDTGELFF.